This is a list of T cell receptor beta chains from one sample in a study of T-cell reconstitution after alpha-beta-depleted transplantation in children. Via MiXCR, TCRdb re-called the PCR reads, giving one row per CDR3 protein. The table has 350,000 to 500,000 distinct CDR3 sequences, approximately 41% seen once. This sample comprised PBMCs, obtained before TCRalphabeta/CD19-depleted stem cell transplant. These receptors were obtained from a girl aged 2-9 years with aplastic anemia, due to receive a stem cell transplant. The CDR3 runs from the conserved cysteine through the conserved F or W. A D gene is named only where the DNA matches it firmly. Only some rows state a clone size, as once, few, many or a class for expanded clones.

J | V | D | size | CDR3 | DNA
TRBJ2-7 | TRBV7-2 | TRBD2 | many | CASSLARTSGAYEQYF | TGTGCCAGCAGCTTAGCCCGGACTAGCGGAGCCTACGAGCAGTACTTC
TRBJ2-7 | TRBV9 | NA | many | CASSVDGEPYEQYF | TGTGCCAGCAGCGTAGATGGGGAGCCCTACGAGCAGTACTTC
TRBJ2-5 | TRBV5-1 | NA | NA | CASSLAGDIQETQYF | TGCGCCAGCAGCTTGGCCGGGGATATCCAAGAGACCCAGTACTTC
TRBJ2-7 | TRBV27 | NA | many | CASSLGVRLGEQYF | TGTGCCAGCAGTTTAGGAGTCAGATTAGGCGAGCAGTACTTC
TRBJ2-7 | TRBV7-8 | TRBD2 | NA | CASSLRVLAGVAEQYF | TGTGCCAGCAGCTTACGGGTACTAGCGGGAGTTGCCGAGCAGTACTTC
TRBJ2-5 | TRBV20-1 | TRBD2 | NA | CSASLGRPSNQETQYF | TGCAGTGCTAGCCTCGGGAGGCCAAGCAACCAAGAGACCCAGTACTTC
TRBJ2-5 | TRBV7-8 | NA | NA | CASSLKGQFQETQYF | TGTGCCAGCAGCTTAAAGGGCCAGTTCCAAGAGACCCAGTACTTC
TRBJ2-3 | TRBV5-5 | TRBD2 | many | CASRPAGGYGEDTQYF | TGTGCCAGCAGACCAGCGGGAGGCTATGGAGAAGATACGCAGTATTTT
TRBJ2-2 | TRBV9 | NA | NA | CASSVGMGAHGELFF | TGTGCCAGCAGCGTAGGAATGGGGGCACACGGGGAGCTGTTTTTT
TRBJ1-2 | TRBV5-1 | NA | many | CASSLGGHGYTF | TGCGCCAGCAGCTTGGGGGGGCATGGCTACACCTTC
TRBJ2-1 | TRBV7-2 | TRBD2 | NA | CASSNGTTLYNEQFF | TGTGCCAGCAGCAACGGGACTACACTTTACAATGAGCAGTTCTTC
TRBJ2-1 | TRBV20-1 | TRBD2 | NA | CSARSSGGASYNEQFF | TGCAGTGCTAGGTCCAGCGGGGGGGCCTCCTACAATGAGCAGTTCTTC
TRBJ2-7 | TRBV27 | TRBD1 | few | CASSLGQGASEQYF | TGTGCCAGCAGTTTGGGACAGGGGGCCTCCGAGCAGTACTTC
TRBJ1-1 | TRBV29-1 | NA | NA | CSVESQNTEAFF | TGCAGCGTTGAGAGCCAGAACACTGAAGCTTTCTTT
TRBJ2-5 | TRBV7-2 | NA | once | CASSRFGDQETQYF | TGTGCCAGCAGCCGTTTCGGCGACCAAGAGACCCAGTACTTC
TRBJ2-7 | TRBV5-1 | TRBD2 | NA | CASSFEGGHSYEQYF | TGCGCCAGCAGCTTTGAGGGAGGGCACTCCTACGAGCAGTACTTC
TRBJ1-6 | TRBV20-1 | NA | few | CSGQVNNSPLHF | TGCAGTGGCCAGGTGAACAATTCACCCCTCCACTTT
TRBJ1-6 | TRBV5-1 | NA | many | CASSLKSDTNSPLHF | TGCGCCAGCAGCTTGAAATCGGACACGAATTCACCCCTCCACTTT
TRBJ1-5 | TRBV3-1 | NA | many | CASSQAGGQPQHF | TGTGCCAGCAGCCAAGCGGGGGGTCAGCCCCAGCATTTT
TRBJ1-1 | TRBV19 | NA | few | CASRAAATEAFF | TGTGCCAGTAGGGCGGCGGCCACTGAAGCTTTCTTT
TRBJ2-7 | TRBV2 | NA | NA | CASRIDVYEQYF | TGTGCCAGCAGGATCGATGTATACGAGCAGTACTTC
TRBJ1-1 | TRBV7-3 | NA | NA | CASSFWAGPNTEAFF | TGTGCCAGCAGCTTCTGGGCAGGGCCGAACACTGAAGCTTTCTTT
TRBJ2-1 | TRBV12-3/TRBV12-4 | NA | NA | CASSGLNEQFF | TGTGCCAGCAGTGGACTGAATGAGCAGTTCTTC
TRBJ2-7 | TRBV20-1 | TRBD2 | NA | CSARDARSGTSGSSYEQYF | TGCAGTGCTAGAGACGCGAGGAGCGGGACTAGCGGGAGCTCCTACGAGCAGTACTTC
TRBJ2-5 | TRBV20-1 | NA | NA | CSARGTGTPWETQYF | TGCAGTGCTAGAGGCACCGGGACCCCCTGGGAGACCCAGTACTTC
TRBJ2-3 | TRBV7-9 | NA | few | CASSLSIGRTDTQYF | TGTGCCAGCAGTCTCAGCATAGGCCGCACAGATACGCAGTATTTT
TRBJ2-1 | TRBV20-1 | NA | many | CSARDRINYNEQFF | TGCAGTGCCAGAGACAGGATTAACTACAATGAGCAGTTCTTC
TRBJ2-7 | TRBV9 | TRBD1 | NA | CASSTETGQGLNEQYF | TGTGCCAGCAGCACAGAGACGGGACAGGGACTCAACGAGCAGTACTTC
TRBJ1-4 | TRBV15 | NA | NA | CATSRDGRGNIF | TGTGCCACCAGCAGAGATGGGCGAGGGAACATTTTT